Presented here are 2 T cell receptor beta chains from one specimen sequenced in a study of monozygotic twins with inflammatory bowel disease. TCRdb reprocessed the 5' RACE reads and stores each CDR3 protein as one record, lacking DNA. The sample has about 380,000 distinct CDR3 sequences. Material: blood. The receptors here all came from a human donor with ulcerative colitis or Crohn's disease, or a healthy co-twin of an affected twin (not recorded which).

This rearrangement joins TRBV19 to TRBJ2-1; no DNA is available, so the TRBD1 call from TCRdb remains unchecked. This CDR3 contains 15 residues. The germline V gene has CDR1 LNHDA and CDR2 SQIVND (reference sequence). The CDR3 is CASSQIRDRAYEQFF.

The chain combines TRBV5-1 with TRBJ2-2; the D call of TRBD1 rests on TCRdb alone, since no DNA is present to check it. The germline gives CDR1 SGHRS, CDR2 YFSETQ. This CDR3 spans 15 amino acids. CDR3 loop: CASSVQGVSTGELFF.